This passage covers 2 T cell receptor beta chains from one sample sequenced in a study of Tregs in tolerant kidney transplant recipients. Libraries were prepared by immunoSEQ multiplex PCR; TCRdb keeps only in-frame clonotypes and omits some of them. Recorded here are 12,000 to 15,000 clones; the top ten clones represent roughly 3.8%. Recipients received nonmyeloablative bone marrow transplants from related graft donors, with transient mixed chimerism. Sequences were derived from CD4+ T cells from blood (PBMCs), sampled 12 months after the transplant. These receptors all come from a human patient who received a combined kidney and bone marrow transplant. Part of the T cells may come from the graft donor.

With regard to this clone: The read comes to an end 3 residues before the CDR3 does, leaving the germline J gene to fill in the end. The chain combines TRBV7-3 with TRBJ2-3, with D perhaps matching TRBD1 (5 bases). Germline V lookup: CDR1 SGHTA, CDR2 FQGTGA. This CDR3 comprises 16 residues. The V end lost 1 base, the J end lost 0 bases, and 11 bases lay between the germline ends. This chain's CDR3 is CASSLKGRASTDTQYF. The covered CDR3 bases are TGTGCCAGCAGCTTAAAAGGCAGGGCTAGCACAGATACG.

On this clone: The read falls 3 residues short of the CDR3 end, and the missing part is taken from the germline J gene. The genes are TRBV28 and TRBJ2-7, with 9 bases identical to TRBD2. Germline CDR1 MDHEN, CDR2 SYDVKM. J lost 5 bases, V lost 5 bases, and 10 bases had no gene match. The CDR3 length is 15 residues. CDR3 DNA, as far as it was read: TGTGCCAGCAGTCTCGGGGTAGCGGGAGTCAACGAG. It translates to CASSLGVAGVNE. In full, the CDR3 is CASSLGVAGVNEQYF.